A selection of T cell receptor beta chains follows, all from one sample in a study of patients and donors after allogeneic stem cell transplantation. From the RT-PCR reads, TCRdb called clonotypes with MiXCR, one entry per CDR3 protein. The repertoire holds approximately 150,000 distinct CDR3 sequences, with roughly two fifths as singletons. What was sequenced was blood, either unsorted or a sorted T cell fraction (not recorded which). The receptors here all came from a human donor who was either an allogeneic HSCT recipient or a stem cell or donor lymphocyte infusion donor (not recorded which). It is not recorded whose cells these are; they may come from a transplant donor. Each CDR3 is given with its conserved first and last residue. Each record gives: D gene, J gene, clone size, V gene, CDR3 DNA, CDR3 protein. A D gene is named only where the DNA matches it firmly. Expanded clones are given a class, and other clones once, few, many or no size at all.

.,TRBJ1-4,once,TRBV5-6,TGTGCCAGCAGCTTGGGGTTGGGAACAGGCCCTGCAACTAATGAAAAACTGTTTTTT,CASSLGLGTGPATNEKLFF
.,TRBJ1-2,few,TRBV7-9,TGTGCCAGCAGCATCGGGGAGGGCAATGGCTACACCTTC,CASSIGEGNGYTF
.,TRBJ1-4,.,TRBV30,TGTGCCTGGAGTGTTGGCAGCCCGAGGGAAAAACTGTTTTTT,CAWSVGSPREKLFF
.,TRBJ2-3,.,TRBV20-1,TGCAGTGCTAGTTGGCCAGTCAGCACAGATACGCAGTATTTT,CSASWPVSTDTQYF
.,TRBJ1-6,.,TRBV6-2/TRBV6-3,TGTGCCAGCAGTTACTCGATTCGGTTGCCAGGGAGACCCCTCCACTTT,CASSYSIRLPGRPLHF
.,TRBJ1-3,many,TRBV5-1,TGCGCCAGCAGCTTTACAGGACTCTCTGGAAACACCATATATTTT,CASSFTGLSGNTIYF
TRBD1,TRBJ1-2,few,TRBV6-1,TGTGCCAGCGTATCTGGGACAGTCGCACCCTATGGCTACACCTTC,CASVSGTVAPYGYTF
.,TRBJ1-4,.,TRBV4-3,TGCGCCAGCAGCCAAGGAATAGGGCTGAATGAAAAACTGTTTTTT,CASSQGIGLNEKLFF
.,TRBJ1-1,.,TRBV20-1,TGCAGTGCCCCGGTGGGCGGCGCTTTCTTT,CSAPVGGAFF
.,TRBJ1-2,.,TRBV27,TGTGCCAGCAGTTTATCGGGGAGGGCTGCCACCTTC,CASSLSGRAATF
.,TRBJ2-1,.,TRBV6-6,TGTGCCAGCAGTTATCCCCTATTGCCCGGATTCTCCTACAATGAGCAGTTCTTC,CASSYPLLPGFSYNEQFF
.,TRBJ1-1,.,TRBV18,TGTGCCAGCTCGGGTCTTACCAACACTGAAGCTTTCTTT,CASSGLTNTEAFF
TRBD1,TRBJ1-1,.,TRBV12-3/TRBV12-4,TGTGCCAGCCGTCCCCTACAGGGGATAGCTGAAGCTTTCTTT,CASRPLQGIAEAFF
TRBD1,TRBJ2-2,.,TRBV4-3,TGCGCCAGCAGCAGGGGACAGGACACCGGGGAGCTGTTTTTT,CASSRGQDTGELFF
.,TRBJ1-6,.,TRBV20-1,TGCAGTGCTGAGGAGGGAGGTCCCAAATCACCCCTCCACTTT,CSAEEGGPKSPLHF
TRBD1,TRBJ1-6,.,TRBV7-2,TGTGCCAGCAGCTTGGACAGGAATAATTCACCCCTCCACTTT,CASSLDRNNSPLHF
TRBD2,TRBJ2-1,few,TRBV12-3/TRBV12-4,TGTGCCAGCAGTTCGTGGCGGGGGGGCCGGGACAATGAGCAGTTCTTC,CASSSWRGGRDNEQFF
.,TRBJ2-7,.,TRBV4-2,TGTGCCAGCAGCCAAGAAAAGAGCTCTTACGAGCAGTACTTC,CASSQEKSSYEQYF
.,TRBJ1-1,few,TRBV28,TGTGCCAGCAGTTTAATTGCCCCTTCACCAGCTTTCTTT,CASSLIAPSPAFF
.,TRBJ1-4,.,TRBV27,TGTGCCAGCAGTTTTGACAGGAGTCCAACTAATGAAAAACTGTTTTTT,CASSFDRSPTNEKLFF
.,TRBJ1-3,.,TRBV5-5,TGTGCCAGCAGCTTGCGGGACATTGGAAACACCATATATTTT,CASSLRDIGNTIYF
TRBD2,TRBJ2-1,few,TRBV20-1,TGCAGTGCTAGGTACGCGGGGGGCCTTTCCTCCTACAATGAGCAGTTCTTC,CSARYAGGLSSYNEQFF
.,TRBJ2-3,.,TRBV5-1,TGCGCCAGCAGCCAGACTCCCACAGATACGCAGTATTTT,CASSQTPTDTQYF
TRBD1,TRBJ1-2,few,TRBV7-9,TGTGCCAGCACGAGGGGGCAGGACGGCTACACCTTC,CASTRGQDGYTF
.,TRBJ2-5,.,TRBV24-1,TGTGCCACCAGCAAGGGCGGTGTGGAGACCCAGTACTTC,CATSKGGVETQYF
TRBD2,TRBJ2-7,.,TRBV4-3,TGCGCCAGCAGCCAAGGACTAGCAGCCGAGCAGTACTTC,CASSQGLAAEQYF
.,TRBJ1-1,few,TRBV18,TGTGCCAGCTCACCCCGGGTGGTGGGGCCTGAAGCTTTCTTT,CASSPRVVGPEAFF
TRBD1,TRBJ1-2,few,TRBV4-2,TGTGCCAGCAGCCACAGACAGGGGGCTAATGGCTACACCTTC,CASSHRQGANGYTF
.,TRBJ1-4,.,TRBV7-2,TGTGCCAGCAGCCTAAACGGGGCAACTAATGAAAAACTGTTTTTT,CASSLNGATNEKLFF
TRBD2,TRBJ2-7,.,TRBV7-9,TGTGCCAGCAGCTGGACTAGCGGGGCCTCGTACGAGCAGTACTTC,CASSWTSGASYEQYF
.,TRBJ1-1,.,TRBV12-5,TGTGCTAGTGGTTTGGCCCCGTATGAAGCTTTCTTT,CASGLAPYEAFF
.,TRBJ1-1,few,TRBV7-2,TGTGCCAGCAGCTTGTGGACAGCTCCCCGGGTCACTGAAGCTTTCTTT,CASSLWTAPRVTEAFF
.,TRBJ1-6,.,TRBV4-2,TGTGCCAGCAGCCAAGATTGGCTCCCCTTGGGGAGCTCCTATAATTCACCCCTCCACTTT,CASSQDWLPLGSSYNSPLHF
TRBD1,TRBJ1-6,.,TRBV12-3/TRBV12-4,TGTGCCAGCAGTTTGACTACAGGGGTGGGTTCACCCCTCCACTTT,CASSLTTGVGSPLHF
.,TRBJ1-4,many,TRBV28,TGTGCCAGCAGTTTCTATCAGGAGGCGAGAAAACTGTTTTTT,CASSFYQEARKLFF
.,TRBJ2-2,.,TRBV5-6,TGTGCCAGCAGCCACCGACTATATCCGAACACCGGGGAGCTGTTTTTT,CASSHRLYPNTGELFF
.,TRBJ1-2,.,TRBV5-1,TGCGCCAGCAGCCCCGCCTTCGACAGCTATGGCTACACCTTC,CASSPAFDSYGYTF
.,TRBJ1-1,few,TRBV7-2,TGTGCCAGCACCCCTGGCGGGGTCGACACTGAAGCTTTCTTT,CASTPGGVDTEAFF
.,TRBJ1-6,.,TRBV4-1,TGCGCCAGCAGCGTCCAGGGTTCCTATAATTCACCCCTCCACTTT,CASSVQGSYNSPLHF
.,TRBJ1-2,few,TRBV6-5,TGTGCCAGCAGTTACTCTGGGGCTTCCAACTATGGCTACACCTTC,CASSYSGASNYGYTF
.,TRBJ1-2,.,TRBV12-3/TRBV12-4,TGTGCCAGCAGCACCCTTGATGGCTACACCTTC,CASSTLDGYTF
TRBD1,TRBJ2-1,once,TRBV29-1,TGCAGCGCAGACCGGGACAGGAACTACAATGAGCAGTTCTTC,CSADRDRNYNEQFF
TRBD2,TRBJ2-3,.,TRBV27,TGTGCCAGCAGTAATCATCTGACTAGCGGGGGGGGTACAGATACGCAGTATTTT,CASSNHLTSGGGTDTQYF
.,TRBJ1-5,.,TRBV7-2,TGTGCCAGCAGCCCCCGAGGTGGGGGTGGCAATCAGCCCCAGCATTTT,CASSPRGGGGNQPQHF
TRBD1,TRBJ1-1,.,TRBV2,TGTGCCAGCAGTGGGACAGGGGGCGCGGGAACTGAAGCTTTCTTT,CASSGTGGAGTEAFF
.,TRBJ1-3,.,TRBV6-5,TGTGCCAGCAGCAGCGGACTGAGCGACGGAAACACCATATATTTT,CASSSGLSDGNTIYF
.,TRBJ1-4,.,TRBV29-1,TGCAGCGTTGACCCGGGGGCCCCCAATGAAAAACTGTTTTTT,CSVDPGAPNEKLFF
.,TRBJ1-5,.,TRBV28,TGTGCCAGCAGTTTAAGTCAGCCCCAGCATTTT,CASSLSQPQHF
.,TRBJ1-1,.,TRBV12-3/TRBV12-4,TGTGCCAGCCTACCTTACACTGAAGCTTTCTTT,CASLPYTEAFF
.,TRBJ1-1,few,TRBV5-1,TGCGCCAGCAAAGGGGACACTGAAGCTTTCTTT,CASKGDTEAFF
TRBD2,TRBJ2-5,few,TRBV5-8,TGTGCCAGCACAACTCTCTGGGGAGGGCCCCAAGAGACCCAGTACTTC,CASTTLWGGPQETQYF
TRBD1,TRBJ1-1,few,TRBV10-3,TGTGCCATCAAATCAGGGGGGGACACTGAAGCTTTCTTT,CAIKSGGDTEAFF
TRBD1,TRBJ1-1,.,TRBV12-3/TRBV12-4,TGTGTCAGCAGGAAACCCGCAGGGGGCAGTGAAGCTTTCTTT,CVSRKPAGGSEAFF
TRBD1,TRBJ2-3,.,TRBV10-3,TGTGCCATCAGTCGTTCGGGACAGTCCACAGATACGCAGTATTTT,CAISRSGQSTDTQYF
.,TRBJ2-2,.,TRBV7-3,TGTGCCAGCAGGTGGACAACCCACCACACCGGGGAGCTGTTTTTT,CASRWTTHHTGELFF